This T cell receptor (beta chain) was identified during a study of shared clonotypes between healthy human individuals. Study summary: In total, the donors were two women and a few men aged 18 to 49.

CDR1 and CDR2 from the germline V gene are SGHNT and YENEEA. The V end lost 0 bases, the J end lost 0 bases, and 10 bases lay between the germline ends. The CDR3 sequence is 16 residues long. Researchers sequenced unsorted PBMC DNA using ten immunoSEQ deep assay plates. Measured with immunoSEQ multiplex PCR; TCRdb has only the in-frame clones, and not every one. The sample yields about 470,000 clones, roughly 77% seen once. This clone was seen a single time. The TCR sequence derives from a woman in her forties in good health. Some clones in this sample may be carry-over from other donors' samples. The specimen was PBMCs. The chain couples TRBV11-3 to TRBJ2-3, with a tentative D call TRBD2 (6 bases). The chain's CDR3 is CASSLEGDLSTDTQYF. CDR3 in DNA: TGTGCCAGCAGCTTAGAAGGGGACTTAAGCACAGATACGCAGTATTTT.